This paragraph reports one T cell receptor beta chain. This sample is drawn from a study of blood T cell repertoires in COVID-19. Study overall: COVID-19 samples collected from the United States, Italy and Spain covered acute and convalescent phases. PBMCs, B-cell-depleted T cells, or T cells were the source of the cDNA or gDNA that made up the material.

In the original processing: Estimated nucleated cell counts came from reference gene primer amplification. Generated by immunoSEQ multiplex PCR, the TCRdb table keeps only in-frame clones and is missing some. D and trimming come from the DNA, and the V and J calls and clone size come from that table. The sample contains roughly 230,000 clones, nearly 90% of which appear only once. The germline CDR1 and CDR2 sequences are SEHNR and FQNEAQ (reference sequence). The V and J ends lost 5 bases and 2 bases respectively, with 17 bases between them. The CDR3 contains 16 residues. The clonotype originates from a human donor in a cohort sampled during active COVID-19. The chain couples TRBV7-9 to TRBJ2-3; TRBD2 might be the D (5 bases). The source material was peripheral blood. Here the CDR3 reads CASSPGRASFTDTQYF. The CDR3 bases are TGTGCCAGCAGCCCTGGGCGGGCCAGTTTCACAGATACGCAGTATTTT.